The subject of this entry is one TCR beta chain. Its target is not known. This CDR3 comprises 15 residues. The V segment lost 5 bases and the J segment 3 bases; nucleotides outside the gene matches: 10. The sample belongs to a study of blood T cells in healthy people across ages. About the study: T cells yielded about one barcoded beta molecule per two cells through template switching. Points from the study as a whole: There was a strong correlation between TCR beta diversity and naive T cell percentage.

The donors, all healthy, were Caucasians living in Russia, aged about 6 to 95. A second roughly 6 to 11 cycle PCR used barcoded and J-beta primers. Tagging of each cDNA molecule was performed by a template-switch adaptor with 12 random nucleotides. In TCRdb, the 5' RACE reads were re-called with MiXCR into one record per CDR3 protein. The data show approximately 600,000 distinct CDR3 sequences, with 58% seen just once and over 30% held by the top ten. The sequencing sample was made of blood. The V gene is TRBV12-3 or TRBV12-4, the J gene TRBJ2-7; 7 bases agree with TRBD2. The sequence derives from a man aged 60 to 75 in good health. The CDR3 bases are TGTGCCAGCAGTCTCGACGGGGGGTCTTACTACGAGCAGTACTTC. This codes for CASSLDGGSYYEQYF.